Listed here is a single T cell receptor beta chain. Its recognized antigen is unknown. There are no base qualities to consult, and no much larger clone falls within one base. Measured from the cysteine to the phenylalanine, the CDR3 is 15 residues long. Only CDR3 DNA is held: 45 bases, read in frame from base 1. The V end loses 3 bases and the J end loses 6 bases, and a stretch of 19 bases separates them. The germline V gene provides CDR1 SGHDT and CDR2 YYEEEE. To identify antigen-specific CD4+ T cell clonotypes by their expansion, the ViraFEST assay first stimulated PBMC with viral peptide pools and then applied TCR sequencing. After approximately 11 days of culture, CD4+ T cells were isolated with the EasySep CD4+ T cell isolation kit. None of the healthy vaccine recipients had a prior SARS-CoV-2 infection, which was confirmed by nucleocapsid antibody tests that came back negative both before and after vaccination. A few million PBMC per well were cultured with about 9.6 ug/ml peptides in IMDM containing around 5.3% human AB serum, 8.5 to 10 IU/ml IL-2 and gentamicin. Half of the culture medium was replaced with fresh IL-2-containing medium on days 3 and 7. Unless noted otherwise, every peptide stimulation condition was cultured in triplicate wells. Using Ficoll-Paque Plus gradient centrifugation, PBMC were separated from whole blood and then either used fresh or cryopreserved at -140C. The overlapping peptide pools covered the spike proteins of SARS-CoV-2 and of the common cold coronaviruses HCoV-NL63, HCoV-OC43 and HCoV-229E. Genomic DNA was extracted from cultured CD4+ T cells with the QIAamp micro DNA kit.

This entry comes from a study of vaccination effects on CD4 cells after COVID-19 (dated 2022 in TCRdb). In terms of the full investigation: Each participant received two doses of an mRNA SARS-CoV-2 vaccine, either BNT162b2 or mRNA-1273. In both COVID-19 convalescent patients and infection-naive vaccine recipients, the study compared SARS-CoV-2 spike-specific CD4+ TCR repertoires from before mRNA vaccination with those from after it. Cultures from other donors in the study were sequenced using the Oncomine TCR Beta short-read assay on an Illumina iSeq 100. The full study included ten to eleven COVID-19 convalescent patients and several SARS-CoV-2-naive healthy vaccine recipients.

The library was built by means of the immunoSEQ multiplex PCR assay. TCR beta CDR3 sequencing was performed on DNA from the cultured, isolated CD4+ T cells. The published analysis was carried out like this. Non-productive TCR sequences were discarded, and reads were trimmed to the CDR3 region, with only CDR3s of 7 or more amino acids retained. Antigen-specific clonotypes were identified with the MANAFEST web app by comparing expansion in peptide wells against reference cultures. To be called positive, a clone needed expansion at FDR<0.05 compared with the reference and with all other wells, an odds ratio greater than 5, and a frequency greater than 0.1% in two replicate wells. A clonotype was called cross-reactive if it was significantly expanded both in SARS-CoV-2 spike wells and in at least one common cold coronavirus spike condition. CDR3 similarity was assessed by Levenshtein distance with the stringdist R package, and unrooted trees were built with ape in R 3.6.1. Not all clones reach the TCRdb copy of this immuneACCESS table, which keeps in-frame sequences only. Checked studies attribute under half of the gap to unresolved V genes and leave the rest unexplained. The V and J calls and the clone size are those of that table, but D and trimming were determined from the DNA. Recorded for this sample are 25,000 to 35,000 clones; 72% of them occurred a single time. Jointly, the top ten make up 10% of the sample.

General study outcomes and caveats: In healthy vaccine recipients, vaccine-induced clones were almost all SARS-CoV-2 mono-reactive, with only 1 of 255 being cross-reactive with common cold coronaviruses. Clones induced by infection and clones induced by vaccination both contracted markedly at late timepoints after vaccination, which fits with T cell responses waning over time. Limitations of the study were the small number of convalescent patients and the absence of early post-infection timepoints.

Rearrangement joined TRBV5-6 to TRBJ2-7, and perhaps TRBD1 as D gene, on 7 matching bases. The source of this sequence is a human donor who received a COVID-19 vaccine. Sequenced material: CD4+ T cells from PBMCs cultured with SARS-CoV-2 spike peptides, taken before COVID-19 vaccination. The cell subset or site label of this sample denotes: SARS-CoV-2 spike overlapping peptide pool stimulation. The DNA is TGTGCCAGCAGCTGGGGGGACAGCCAAGGAGGCGAGCAGTACTTC. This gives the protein CASSWGDSQGGEQYF.